This TCR beta chain was sequenced in a study of neurological immune-mediated disorders. The study, taken as a whole, reports: No CDR3 amino acid sequences recurred among expanded clones across subjects, suggesting private repertoires in all groups.

TCRdb passed the 5' RACE reads through MiXCR, listing each CDR3 protein once. The sample consists of tens of thousands of distinct CDR3 sequences, 3.5% to 5% of them appearing once. Germline V gene lookup returns CDR1 ENHRY and CDR2 SYGVKD. The CDR3 is 13 amino acids. V shed 6 bases and J 6 bases; nucleotides not matched to a gene: 3. This clonotype was seen many times. What it binds is not known. The sample taken for sequencing was PBMCs. This clonotype was obtained from a man aged 25-45 years with multiple sclerosis. The chain links TRBV10-3 to TRBJ1-5; the match to TRBD1 covers 9 bases. In DNA form, the CDR3 reads TGTGCCATCAGGGGACAGGGCGGTCAGCCCCAGCATTTT. Residues: CAIRGQGGQPQHF.